A selection of T cell receptor beta chains follows, all from one sample in a study of T cell repertoires in aging, cancer and after chemotherapy. MiXCR, run by TCRdb on the multiplex PCR reads, gives a single entry per CDR3 protein. The sample shows fewer than 2,500 distinct CDR3 sequences, about 30% of them seen only once. Sequences were obtained from blood. All receptors derive from a human donor with a solid tumor. Both conserved end residues are part of each CDR3. Fields, in order: V gene, J gene, CDR3 length, clone size, D gene, CDR3 protein, CDR3 DNA. D genes are given only for firm matches. Clone size appears in some rows only: once, few, many, or a class for an expanded clone.

V: TRBV20-1; J: TRBJ2-5; length: 11; size: large; D: .; CDR3: CSARHQETQYF; DNA: TGCAGTGCTAGACACCAAGAGACCCAGTACTTC
V: TRBV29-1; J: TRBJ2-1; length: 13; size: few; D: TRBD1; CDR3: CSVLGRGTNEQFF; DNA: TGCAGCGTTCTGGGCAGGGGGACCAATGAGCAGTTCTTC
V: TRBV6-1; J: TRBJ2-3; length: 20; size: large; D: TRBD2; CDR3: CASSNRGGAGAFLGTDTQYF; DNA: TGTGCCAGCAGTAACCGCGGGGGGGCGGGCGCCTTCCTAGGCACAGATACGCAGTATTTT
V: TRBV12-3/TRBV12-4; J: TRBJ1-2; length: 13; size: .; D: .; CDR3: CASSYGQTNGYTF; DNA: TGTGCCAGCAGTTACGGACAGACTAATGGCTACACCTTC
V: TRBV12-3/TRBV12-4; J: TRBJ1-5; length: 12; size: few; D: TRBD1; CDR3: CASSDRGQPQHF; DNA: TGTGCCAGCAGTGACAGGGGCCAGCCCCAGCATTTT
V: TRBV6-5; J: TRBJ2-5; length: 14; size: .; D: .; CDR3: CATDPGGTVETQYF; DNA: TGTGCCACCGACCCCGGGGGCACGGTGGAGACCCAGTACTTC
V: TRBV7-2; J: TRBJ2-7; length: 13; size: .; D: .; CDR3: CASSLGTAYEQYF; DNA: TGTGCCAGCAGCTTAGGGACTGCCTACGAGCAGTACTTC
V: TRBV10-3; J: TRBJ2-7; length: 13; size: .; D: .; CDR3: CAISTGGDYEQYF; DNA: TGTGCCATCAGCACAGGGGGGGACTACGAGCAGTACTTC
V: TRBV6-2/TRBV6-3; J: TRBJ1-2; length: 8; size: .; D: .; CDR3: CASKTGTF; DNA: TGTGCCAGCAAAACGGGTACCTTC
V: TRBV7-9; J: TRBJ2-3; length: 14; size: .; D: .; CDR3: CASSIAAITDTQYF; DNA: TGTGCCAGCAGCATAGCGGCTATCACAGATACGCAGTATTTT
V: TRBV20-1; J: TRBJ2-5; length: 14; size: .; D: TRBD2; CDR3: CSARTSGRSETQYF; DNA: TGCAGTGCAAGGACTAGCGGGAGATCAGAGACCCAGTACTTC
V: TRBV19; J: TRBJ2-7; length: 12; size: large; D: .; CDR3: CASSTDSGPEYF; DNA: TGTGCCAGTAGTACTGACAGCGGACCTGAGTACTTC
V: TRBV27; J: TRBJ2-5; length: 15; size: .; D: .; CDR3: CASRLRQVLRGTQYF; DNA: TGTGCCAGCAGACTTAGACAGGTCCTGCGGGGGACCCAGTACTTC
V: TRBV6-6; J: TRBJ1-4; length: 16; size: .; D: TRBD1; CDR3: CASSSQGTGTDEKLFF; DNA: TGTGCCAGCAGTTCCCAGGGGACAGGGACAGATGAAAAACTGTTTTTT
V: TRBV20-1; J: TRBJ1-1; length: 12; size: few; D: .; CDR3: CSARGYGTEAFF; DNA: TGCAGTGCTAGAGGGTATGGGACTGAAGCTTTCTTT
V: TRBV18; J: TRBJ1-1; length: 13; size: few; D: .; CDR3: CASSASLDTEAFF; DNA: TGTGCCAGCTCGGCATCCCTGGACACTGAAGCTTTCTTT
V: TRBV29-1; J: TRBJ2-3; length: 14; size: .; D: TRBD1; CDR3: CSVLTGRSTDTQYF; DNA: TGCAGCGTTCTGACAGGGAGAAGCACAGATACGCAGTATTTT